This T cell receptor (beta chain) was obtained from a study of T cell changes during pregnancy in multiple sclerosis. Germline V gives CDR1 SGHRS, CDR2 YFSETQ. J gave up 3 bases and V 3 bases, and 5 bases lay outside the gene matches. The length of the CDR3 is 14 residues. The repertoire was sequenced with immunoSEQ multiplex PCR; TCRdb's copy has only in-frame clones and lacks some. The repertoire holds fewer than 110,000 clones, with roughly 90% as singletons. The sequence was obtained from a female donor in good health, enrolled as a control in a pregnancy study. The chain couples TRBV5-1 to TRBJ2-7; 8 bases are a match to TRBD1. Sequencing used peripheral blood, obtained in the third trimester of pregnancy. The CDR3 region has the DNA TGCGCCAGCAGCTCCGCCGGGACAGGCTACGAGCAGTACTTC. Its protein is CASSSAGTGYEQYF.